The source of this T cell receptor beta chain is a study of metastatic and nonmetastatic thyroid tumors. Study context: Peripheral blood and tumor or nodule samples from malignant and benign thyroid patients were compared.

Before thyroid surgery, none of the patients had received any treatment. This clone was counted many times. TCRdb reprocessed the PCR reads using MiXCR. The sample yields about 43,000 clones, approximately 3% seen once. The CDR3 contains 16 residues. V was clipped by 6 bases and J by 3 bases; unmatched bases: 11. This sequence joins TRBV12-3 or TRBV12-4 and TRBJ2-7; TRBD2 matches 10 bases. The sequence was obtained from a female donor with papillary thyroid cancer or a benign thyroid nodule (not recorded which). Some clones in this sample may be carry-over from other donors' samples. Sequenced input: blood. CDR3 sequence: CASSYRGLAGVYEQYF. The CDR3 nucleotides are TGTGCCAGCAGCTACCGGGGTCTAGCGGGAGTCTACGAGCAGTACTTC.